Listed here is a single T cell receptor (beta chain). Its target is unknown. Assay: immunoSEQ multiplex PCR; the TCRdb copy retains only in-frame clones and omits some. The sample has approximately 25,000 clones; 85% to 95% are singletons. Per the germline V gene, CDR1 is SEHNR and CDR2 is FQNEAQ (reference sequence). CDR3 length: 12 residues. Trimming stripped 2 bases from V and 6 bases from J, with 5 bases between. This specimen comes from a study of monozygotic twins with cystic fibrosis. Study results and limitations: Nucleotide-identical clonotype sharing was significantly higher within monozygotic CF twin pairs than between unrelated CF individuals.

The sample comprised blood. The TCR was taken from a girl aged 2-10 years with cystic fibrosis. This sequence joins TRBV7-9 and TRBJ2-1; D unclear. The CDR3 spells CASSLSFNEQFF. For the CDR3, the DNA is TGTGCCAGCAGCTTATCGTTCAATGAGCAGTTCTTC.